A selection of T cell receptor beta chains follows, all from one sample in a study of T cell responses to AZD1222 COVID-19 vaccine. Clones were sequenced by immunoSEQ multiplex PCR, and TCRdb holds only the in-frame ones, with some missing. The sample has about 99,000 clones, approximately 89% seen once. The sequencing used peripheral blood, collected 28 days after the second dose of the MenACWY control vaccine. These receptor sequences come from an adult who received the MenACWY meningococcal vaccine as a control. CDR3s leave out the opening cysteine and the closing phenylalanine or tryptophan. Some rows mark clone size as missing; the rest say once, few, many or name a class of expanded clone.

clone size	V gene	J gene	CDR3 protein
-	TRBV28	TRBJ1-5	ASSSLRKGASQPQH
-	TRBV29-1	TRBJ1-2	SVGGASYGYT
-	TRBV6-2/TRBV6-3	TRBJ2-7	ASSYVWSHEQY
once	TRBV10-3	TRBJ2-3	AISVQDTQY
-	TRBV9	TRBJ2-5	ASSAHSQETQY
-	TRBV6-1	TRBJ1-5	ASSEGTATYQPQH
-	TRBV28	TRBJ2-5	ASSLRHAVSFQY
-	TRBV5-1	TRBJ1-2	ASSWDRGTGYT
few	TRBV6-5	TRBJ1-1	ASSSRQGAIEAF
once	TRBV18	TRBJ2-6	ASSPPYGSAPVANVLT
-	TRBV10-3	TRBJ1-2	AINPRQGVDGYT
-	TRBV3-1/TRBV3-2	TRBJ2-1	ASSQRGLAPENEQF
-	TRBV7-2	TRBJ2-5	ASSPTGNQETQY
few	TRBV11-3	TRBJ2-1	ASSLRRTGPTPNEQF
-	TRBV6-5	TRBJ2-5	ASSFRRGGQETQY
-	TRBV2	TRBJ1-1	ASSVKAEVVAF
-	TRBV2	TRBJ2-3	ASSERLAGATDTQY
-	TRBV9	TRBJ2-5	ASSRPGGESGETQY
-	TRBV7-3	TRBJ2-7	ASSLSRVAEQY
-	TRBV20-1	TRBJ2-2	SASAPGGTGELF
-	TRBV7-9	TRBJ2-4	ASSFDRGSKNIQY
once	TRBV29-1	TRBJ2-3	SVKEVGTQY
-	TRBV19	TRBJ2-6	ASSISGLGANVLT
-	TRBV28	TRBJ2-2	ASTPATGGYRELF
-	TRBV7-6	TRBJ2-7	ASSRTPGQSSYEQY
-	TRBV18	TRBJ2-1	ASSPSPGANEQF
once	TRBV24-1	TRBJ2-7	ATSDLYEQY
once	TRBV7-9	TRBJ2-1	ASTPAGGTYNEQF
-	TRBV20-1	TRBJ2-1	SARKGAGGF
-	TRBV4-1	TRBJ1-2	ASSQWDGGPGGYT
-	TRBV7-6	TRBJ1-6	ASSLASWSPLH
-	TRBV7-2	TRBJ2-2	ASSSAPLSYVELF
-	TRBV24-1	TRBJ1-1	ATSDSQGSPEAF
-	TRBV7-2	TRBJ1-3	ASSERQTSGNTIY
-	TRBV3-1/TRBV3-2	TRBJ1-6	ASSQGKGYNSPLH
-	TRBV6-6	TRBJ2-2	ALMDPNTGELF
few	TRBV28	TRBJ2-3	ASSPSPSSTQY
-	TRBV28	TRBJ2-5	ASSYDRGLQETQY
-	TRBV19	TRBJ2-5	ASRDRGRQGETQY
-	TRBV18	TRBJ2-7	ASSPTGAGSYEQY
-	TRBV5-1	TRBJ1-1	ASSFGGNTEAF
few	TRBV7-9	TRBJ1-2	ASSLDRGVRSYT